This note documents a single T cell receptor beta chain sequence. Its recognized antigen is unknown. No qualities accompany the bases; no much larger clone lies one base away. This entry is derived from a study of shared clonotypes between healthy human individuals (TCRdb year 2020). Regarding the research as a whole: The cohort included three men and two women between 18 and 49 years of age. Per donor, three plates each were used for CD4 naive and CD4 memory, two for CD8 naive, and one for CD8 memory. The study deeply sequenced blood TCR repertoires of about 5 healthy adults to estimate repertoire size and the extent of clonotype sharing between individuals. To increase sequencing depth and limit assay-specific biases, different laboratories used diverse techniques to prepare libraries and sequence TCR repertoires. Leukapheresis yielded between about 0.9 and 10 billion PBMCs per donor.

Donors were healthy HIV-negative adults with no recently reported acute infections or vaccinations. Only Caucasian adults living in Nashville, Tennessee, USA were represented among the donors. CD4+ T cells were enriched by magnetic negative selection; naive cells were then positively selected on CD45RA, and the negative fraction formed the memory subset. Blood was collected by leukapheresis, and PBMCs were isolated by Ficoll-Histopaque density gradient centrifugation and then cryopreserved in liquid nitrogen vapor phase. Analytical flow cytometry was used to check the purity and quantity of each magnetically sorted T cell population. From each sorted fraction, genomic DNA was isolated and quantified by UV absorbance on a Nanodrop 2000c. According to the germline V gene (reference sequence), CDR1 reads LNHNV and CDR2 reads YYDKDF. Trimming accounts for 2 bases at V and 6 bases at J, while the number of junction bases matched to no gene is 28. Spanning cysteine to phenylalanine, the CDR3 consists of 22 amino acids. Just CDR3 DNA is preserved here, 66 bases in frame from base 1.

Using the deep immunoSEQ assay, TCR CDR3 regions were amplified from genomic DNA by multiplex PCR. For each cell subset, the extracted genomic DNA was distributed evenly across all wells of several immunoSEQ 96-well plates, and each plate served as one replicate. Each replicate PCR for sorted subsets received around 200 ng genomic DNA, equal to about 30,000 T cell genomes. Purified libraries were quantified with a Qubit 3.0 fluorometer, sized on a Bioanalyzer 2100, and re-quantified with the KAPA Library Quantification kit. A separate single-read 150-cycle Illumina NextSeq 550 flow cell was used to sequence each immunoSEQ 96-well plate. The authors processed their data as follows. Because the immunoSEQ output held only junctional sequences and lacked quality scores, the filtering could not match the filtering applied to full-length reads. To assign V/J genes and CDR3, sequences were annotated using PyIR, a Python wrapper for IgBLAST v1.9, with IMGT germline references. Reads were removed for weak V/J assignments (E-value above 1e-6), missing CDR3, stop codons, out-of-frame junctions, or ambiguous translated residues. V3J clonotypes were defined as sequences sharing the same inferred V gene, J gene, and CDR3 amino acid sequence. Percentage overlap between repertoires was calculated by dividing the number of shared unique clonotypes by the size of the smaller repertoire. RTK rarefaction, the Chao1 estimator, and Recon v2.1 estimates of unobserved clonotypes were used to assess repertoire richness. Generation probabilities were computed with OLGA for all TCRbeta clonotypes obtained by the gDNA method from several donors. Sourced from immuneACCESS, this table was stored by TCRdb with only in-frame sequences that have V and J called. A share of the clones is absent; for the studies checked, an unresolved V gene accounts for under half, and the remainder has no known explanation. V and J calls and clone size are as listed in that table; D and trimming were resolved from the DNA. A total of about 980,000 clones appear in this sample, around three quarters of them only once. The ten largest account for about 1.5% of the sample.

Study-level results and caveats: Even with the large sequencing depth, rarefaction of the sorted-subset datasets indicated that sequencing was incomplete. The small number of donors limited the genetic and exposure-history diversity represented. Sampling was limited to blood, and TCR repertoires in tissue likely differ from TCR repertoires in blood. Pairwise subsampling led to the expectation that sequencing depth would affect the degree of clonotype sharing among donors. Naive subsets generally had larger estimated clonotype richness than memory subsets did. When several donors were compared, the shared fraction of clonotypes was around 5% for naive CD4, roughly 3.3% for naive CD8, 2.3% for memory CD4, and 0.35% to 0.4% for memory CD8. Clonotypes shared by all four sorted-subset donors showed higher generation probabilities than non-shared clonotypes.

This sequence was found in a man in his late teens or twenties in good health. Material: memory CD4+ T cells sorted from blood. In light of the paper, this sample's cell subset or site label describes: CD45RA-negative fraction. Here the chain combines TRBV15 and TRBJ1-2, with TRBD1 matching 9 junction bases. The CDR3 has the sequence CATSRPRDGSSATGGSPDGYTF. In nucleotide form, the sequence is TGTGCCACCAGCAGACCGCGAGATGGTTCATCCGCAACAGGGGGCTCACCAGATGGCTACACCTTC.